One sample yielded the 14 T cell receptor beta chains listed below, sequenced in a study of T cell repertoires in cytomegalovirus infection (dated 2019 in TCRdb). Sequencing was carried out with an Illumina HiSeq 1500. TCRdb itself trimmed the public reads at Q25 with fastp, ran MiXCR and retained productive beta chains. Under each unique CDR3 protein, matching rows form one entry showing the most common genes and DNA. This sample lists fewer than 300,000 distinct CDR3 sequences; over 20% were detected once. Of the sample, over 11% is held by the ten largest clones. Sequencing was carried out using PBMCs. These receptors came from a human donor in good health (CMV status not recorded). Some clones in this sample may be carry-over from other donors' samples.

J is TRBJ2-2 and V is TRBV12-3 or TRBV12-4; no clear D gene. The CDR3 has 13 residues. The V and J ends lost 7 bases and 1 base respectively, with 7 bases between them. For the CDR3, the DNA is TGTGCCAGCAACCCGGTGAACACCGGGGAGCTGTTTTTT. Residues: CASNPVNTGELFF.

The genes are TRBV4-1 and TRBJ1-2, with D uncertain. The V gene's germline CDR1 is MGHRA and CDR2 YSYEKL. The CDR3 sequence is 15 residues long. With 0 bases removed from V and 2 bases from J, the gap between germline ends came to 10 bases. The CDR3 reads CASSQDSEENYGYTF. The CDR3 DNA reads TGCGCCAGCAGCCAAGATTCCGAAGAAAACTATGGCTACACCTTC.

The rearrangement links TRBV25-1 to TRBJ1-2; maybe TRBD1 (6 bases). Germline-derived CDR1 and CDR2 are MGHDK and SYGVNS. This CDR3 is 16 amino acids long. V was trimmed by 6 bases and J by 2 bases, leaving 19 bases between them. Written as DNA, the CDR3 is TGTGCCAGCAGCGATCTCAACGGGGGGGGCAACTATGGCTACACCTTC. Translating it yields CASSDLNGGGNYGYTF.

The rearrangement uses TRBV23-1 and TRBJ2-3; TRBD2 might be the D (5 bases). TRBV23-1 is an ORF, with its function uncertain. The CDR3 spans 15 residues. V gave up 3 bases and J gave up 6 bases, with 16 bases separating them. In nucleotides, the CDR3 is TGCGCCAGCAGTCATCATAGCGATTTGGGGGATACGCAGTATTTT. Translation: CASSHHSDLGDTQYF.

At least ten counts were recorded for this clonotype. J is TRBJ2-1 and V is TRBV24-1, with 8 bases lining up with TRBD2. CDR3 length equals 16 residues. Germline loops: CDR1 KGHDR, CDR2 SFDVKD. Unmatched junction bases numbered 4, after V lost 4 bases and J lost 0 bases. As DNA, the CDR3 is TGTGCCACCAGTGACTTAGCGGGGAGCTCCTACAATGAGCAGTTCTTC. Translated: CATSDLAGSSYNEQFF.

The V gene is TRBV5-1, the J gene TRBJ1-1; no clear D gene. This CDR3 has 13 residues. Trimming left V 2 bases short and J 7 bases short, with 12 bases between. CDR1 is SGHRS, CDR2 YFSETQ, per germline. The CDR3 nucleotides are TGCGCCAGCAGCTTATCCCCAGAGGGTGAAGCTTTCTTT. Protein sequence: CASSLSPEGEAFF.

This clonotype was counted at least ten times. The J gene is TRBJ2-5, the V gene TRBV7-6; D not resolved. Germline values: CDR1 SGHVS, CDR2 FNYEAQ. The V gene lost 4 bases and the J gene lost 0 bases, with 3 bases spanning the gap. CDR3 length: 12 amino acids. CDR3 nucleotide sequence: TGTGCCAGCAGCTGGGACCAAGAGACCCAGTACTTC. Protein sequence: CASSWDQETQYF.

The rearrangement joins TRBV20-1 to TRBJ1-6, with 7 bases identical to TRBD1. Germline V gene lookup returns CDR1 DFQATT and CDR2 SNEGSKA (reference sequence). Trimming cost V 7 bases and J 0 bases; bases outside gene matches: 6. This CDR3 region has 15 residues. CDR3 sequence: CSVPGQNSYNSPLHF. The CDR3 coding sequence is TGCAGTGTACCGGGACAGAACTCCTATAATTCACCCCTCCACTTT.

The chain is built from TRBV7-9 and TRBJ1-1, with unresolved D. Germline assignment: CDR1 SEHNR and CDR2 FQNEAQ (reference sequence). This CDR3 comprises 13 residues. V shed 5 bases and J shed 12 bases, with 19 bases lying between them. The chain's CDR3 is CASSLSPPPASFF. In DNA, the CDR3 is TGTGCCAGCAGCCTCTCCCCGCCCCCGGCCTCTTTCTTT.

This clonotype was seen only a few times. This sequence joins TRBV11-2 and TRBJ2-1, with D perhaps TRBD1 (5 bases). The V end lost 4 bases, the J end lost 4 bases, and 11 bases lay between the germline ends. Germline loops: CDR1 SGHAT, CDR2 FQNNGV. This CDR3 is 14 amino acids long. The CDR3 coding sequence is TGTGCCAGCAGCTCCCAGGGATGGTACAATGAGCAGTTCTTC. Translated: CASSSQGWYNEQFF.

V is TRBV6-1 and J is TRBJ2-3, with 8 bases lining up with TRBD2. Unmatched junction bases numbered 4, after V lost 10 bases and J lost 1 base. CDR1 is MNHNS and CDR2 is SASEGT in the germline V gene. The CDR3 is 13 amino acids. CDR3 bases: TGTGCCAACCGAGCGGGGGGCACAGATACGCAGTATTTT. It encodes CANRAGGTDTQYF.

This clonotype was recorded a few times. The CDR3 region has the DNA TGTGCCAGTAGACAGGACAGGGCCTCCTACGAGCAGTACTTC. Translation: CASRQDRASYEQYF. The genes are TRBV19 and TRBJ2-7, with 8 bases fitting TRBD1. The germline CDR1 and CDR2 sequences are LNHDA and SQIVND (reference sequence). This CDR3 is 14 amino acids long. V was pared by 6 bases and J by 0 bases, with 4 bases of the junction left unmatched.

This clonotype was found a few times. This chain links TRBV20-1 with TRBJ2-5; 8 nucleotides line up with TRBD2. This CDR3 has 16 residues. With V trimmed by 1 base and J by 2 bases, 9 bases remained unmatched. In germline, CDR1 is DFQATT, CDR2 SNEGSKA (reference sequence). DNA for the CDR3: TGCAGTGCTAGAGGGCTGGCGGGAGGTCGGCAAGAGACCCAGTACTTC. It specifies CSARGLAGGRQETQYF.

This clonotype was seen ten or more times. This chain connects TRBV7-2 to TRBJ2-5; TRBD1 agrees at 10 bases. Trimming took 5 bases from V and 5 from J; bases not matched to a gene: 8. Germline V gives CDR1 SGHTA, CDR2 FQGNSA. This CDR3 comprises 15 residues. The CDR3 DNA reads TGTGCCAGCAGCCCTCGGACAGGGGGAAGGGAGACCCAGTACTTC. Translating it yields CASSPRTGGRETQYF.